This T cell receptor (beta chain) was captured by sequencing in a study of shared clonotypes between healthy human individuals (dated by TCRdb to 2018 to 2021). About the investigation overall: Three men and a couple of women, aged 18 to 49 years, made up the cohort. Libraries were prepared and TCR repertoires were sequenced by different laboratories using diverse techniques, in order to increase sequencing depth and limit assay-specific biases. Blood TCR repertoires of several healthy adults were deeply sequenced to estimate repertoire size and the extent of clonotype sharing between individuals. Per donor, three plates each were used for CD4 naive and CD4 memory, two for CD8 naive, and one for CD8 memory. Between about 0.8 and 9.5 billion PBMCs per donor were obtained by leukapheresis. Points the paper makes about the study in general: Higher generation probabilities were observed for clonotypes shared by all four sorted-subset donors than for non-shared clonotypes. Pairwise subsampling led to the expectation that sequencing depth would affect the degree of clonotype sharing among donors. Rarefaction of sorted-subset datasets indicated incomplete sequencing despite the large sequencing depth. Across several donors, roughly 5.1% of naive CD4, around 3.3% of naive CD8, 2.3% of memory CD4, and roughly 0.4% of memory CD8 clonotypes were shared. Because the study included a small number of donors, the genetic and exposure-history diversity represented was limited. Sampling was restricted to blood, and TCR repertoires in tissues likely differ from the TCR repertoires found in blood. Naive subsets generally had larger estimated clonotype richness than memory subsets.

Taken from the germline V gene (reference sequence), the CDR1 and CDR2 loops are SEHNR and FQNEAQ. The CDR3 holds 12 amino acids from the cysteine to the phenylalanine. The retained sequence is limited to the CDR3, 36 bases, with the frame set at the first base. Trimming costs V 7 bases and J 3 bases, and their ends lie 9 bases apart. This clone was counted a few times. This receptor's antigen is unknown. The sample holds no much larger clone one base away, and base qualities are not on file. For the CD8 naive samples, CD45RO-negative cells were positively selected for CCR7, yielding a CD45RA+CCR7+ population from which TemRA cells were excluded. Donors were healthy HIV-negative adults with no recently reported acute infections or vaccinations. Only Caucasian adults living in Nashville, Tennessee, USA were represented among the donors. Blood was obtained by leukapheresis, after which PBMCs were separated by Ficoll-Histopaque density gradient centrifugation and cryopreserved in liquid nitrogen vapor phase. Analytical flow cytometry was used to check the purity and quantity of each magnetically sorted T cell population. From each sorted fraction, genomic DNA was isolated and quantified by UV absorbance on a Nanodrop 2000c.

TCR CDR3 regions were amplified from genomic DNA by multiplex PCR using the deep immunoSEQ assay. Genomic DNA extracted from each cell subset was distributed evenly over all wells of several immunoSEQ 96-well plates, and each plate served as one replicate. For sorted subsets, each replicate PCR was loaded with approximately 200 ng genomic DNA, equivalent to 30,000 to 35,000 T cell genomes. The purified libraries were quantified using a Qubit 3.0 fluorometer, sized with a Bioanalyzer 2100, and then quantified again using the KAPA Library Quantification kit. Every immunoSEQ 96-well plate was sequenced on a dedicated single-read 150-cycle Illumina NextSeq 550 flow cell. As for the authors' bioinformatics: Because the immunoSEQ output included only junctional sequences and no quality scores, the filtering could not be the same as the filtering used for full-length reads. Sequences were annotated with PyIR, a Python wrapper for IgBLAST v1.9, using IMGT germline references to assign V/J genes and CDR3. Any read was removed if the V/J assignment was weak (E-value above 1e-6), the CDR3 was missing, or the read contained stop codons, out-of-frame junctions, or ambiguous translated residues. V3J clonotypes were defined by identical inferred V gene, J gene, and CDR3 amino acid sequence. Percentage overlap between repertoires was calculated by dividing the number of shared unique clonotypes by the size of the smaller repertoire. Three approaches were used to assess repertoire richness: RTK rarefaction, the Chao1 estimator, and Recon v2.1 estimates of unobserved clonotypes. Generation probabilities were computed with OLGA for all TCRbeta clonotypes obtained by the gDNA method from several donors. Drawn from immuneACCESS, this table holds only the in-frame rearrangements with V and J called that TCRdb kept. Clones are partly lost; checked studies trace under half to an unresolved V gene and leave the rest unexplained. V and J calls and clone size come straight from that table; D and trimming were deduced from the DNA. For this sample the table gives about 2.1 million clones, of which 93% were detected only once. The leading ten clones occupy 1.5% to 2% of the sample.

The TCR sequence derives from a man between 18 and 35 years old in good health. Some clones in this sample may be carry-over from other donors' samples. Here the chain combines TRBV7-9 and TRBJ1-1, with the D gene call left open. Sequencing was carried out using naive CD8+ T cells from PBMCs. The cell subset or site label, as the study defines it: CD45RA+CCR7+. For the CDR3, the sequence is CASTVGDTEAFF. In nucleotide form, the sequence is TGTGCCAGCACCGTGGGTGACACTGAAGCTTTCTTT.